The 3 T cell receptor beta chains listed next were all sequenced from one sample in a study of naive and memory T cell subsets. Four PCR rounds used nested alpha and beta constant region primers plus the SP2 primer. TCRdb re-called the UMI-ligation and nested PCR reads with MiXCR, one entry per CDR3 protein. This sample has about 25,000 distinct CDR3 sequences; around 5.3% occur once, and the top ten carry 7% to 9%. TCR cDNA received a 3' ligated oligonucleotide that carried a UMI. The specimen was blood. The source is an adult in good health.

This clonotype was picked up a small number of times. The chain has TRBV5-6 and TRBJ1-2; D may be TRBD1 (6 bases). CDR1 SGHDT and CDR2 YYEEEE come from the germline V gene. Deletions cut 3 bases from V and 7 bases from J, with 16 bases between. This CDR3 spans 14 amino acids. The CDR3 sequence: CASSSEDRSFGYTF. The CDR3 coding sequence is TGTGCCAGCAGCTCAGAGGACAGAAGCTTTGGCTACACCTTC.

This clonotype was picked up many times. The V and J genes are TRBV5-4 and TRBJ2-5; perhaps D is TRBD1 or TRBD2 (5 bases each). The CDR3 length is 14 residues. CDR1 and CDR2 (germline): SGHNT, YYREEE (reference sequence). V lost 3 bases and J 2 bases, leaving 11 bases between the germline ends. CDR3 in amino acids: CASSSGTGQETQYF. The CDR3 coding sequence is TGTGCCAGCAGCTCCGGGACGGGGCAAGAGACCCAGTACTTC.

Remarks on this clonotype: This may stem from a read error, because a much larger clone lies one nucleotide away. CDR3 protein: CGWSVLAGTVGYEQYF. CDR3 nucleotides: TGTGGCTGGAGTGTACTCGCCGGGACGGTGGGCTACGAGCAGTACTTC. The chain recombines TRBV30 with TRBJ2-7; TRBD1 or TRBD2 may be the D gene (5 bases each). The CDR3 has 16 amino acids. Germline-derived CDR1 and CDR2 are GTSNPN and SVGIG (reference sequence).